This T cell receptor beta chain was recovered during a study of siplizumab effects on memory and regulatory T cells. Background on the study: Without drug or with siplizumab at 0.85 to 1 ug/mL, mixed lymphocyte reactions were set up in pairs.

Only one count was recorded for this clone. The antigen is unknown. Each sample yielded about 96,000 assayed TCR templates. Here immunoSEQ multiplex PCR was the method, and the copy in TCRdb shows in-frame clones only, minus some. In the table there are 9,500 or so clones, roughly 50% of which are singletons. This CDR3 is 12 amino acids long. Trimming stripped 4 bases from V and 11 bases from J, with 14 bases between. CDR1 is KGHSH and CDR2 is LQKENI in the germline V gene. The mixed lymphocyte reaction cells were grown together in coculture at 37°C for 5 to 6 days. The V gene is TRBV18, the J gene TRBJ1-1; D might be TRBD1 (5 bases). The source material was CFSE-low (dividing) CD4+ T cells sorted from an allogeneic mixed lymphocyte reaction. The origin of this receptor is a human donor in good health; the cells came from an allogeneic mixed lymphocyte reaction. The CDR3 loop reads CASSQTREEAFF. The CDR3 DNA reads TGTGCCAGCTCACAGACCAGGGAGGAGGCTTTCTTT.